This TCR beta chain was sequenced during a study of immune evolution from preneoplasia to lung adenocarcinoma. Broader study findings: Normal lung had the highest top T cell clone frequencies.

Concerning this clone: Its specificity is unknown.

Method: immunoSEQ multiplex PCR; TCRdb's copy keeps in-frame clones and lacks some. The sample carries tens of thousands of clones, roughly four fifths recorded once. The CDR3 is 14 residues long. V lost 1 base, J lost 9 bases, and 19 bases lay in between. CDR1 and CDR2 (germline): SQVTM, ANQGSEA. Two lung cancer pathologists independently confirmed each histologic diagnosis. The gene calls are TRBV29-1 and TRBJ2-7, with D possibly TRBD2 on 6 matching bases. Material for sequencing was FFPE invasive lung adenocarcinoma tissue. This receptor was obtained from a person aged 55 to 70 with lung adenocarcinoma. This chain's CDR3 is CSVEGLPGVKGQYF. DNA of the CDR3: TGCAGCGTTGAAGGTTTACCGGGAGTTAAGGGGCAGTACTTC.